This paragraph reports one TCR beta chain. Its antigen is not known. CDR3 length equals 11 residues. Per germline, CDR1 GTSNPN and CDR2 SVGIG (reference sequence). V dropped 0 bases and J dropped 13 bases, with 9 bases sitting between them. Using a J-beta primer mix together with a sample-barcoded 5' primer, a second PCR was run for roughly 6 to 12 cycles. A tag from a template-switch adaptor with 12 random nucleotides marked each cDNA molecule. MiXCR was run by TCRdb on the 5' RACE reads, yielding one entry per CDR3 protein. The repertoire has under 750,000 distinct CDR3 sequences, 47% of them found once; the top ten carry about 22%. The sample is drawn from a study of blood T cells in healthy people across ages. Overall study findings and caveats: Underestimates were what the diversity estimates from one million T cells were considered to be. Changes seen in expanded clonotypes were possibly confounded by donor CMV status left unknown. The study found more naive CD4+ cells and higher diversity in long-lived than aged donors.

The chain employs TRBV30 and TRBJ1-4; weak D call: TRBD1 (5 bases). This receptor was taken from a man aged 80 or over in good health. Sequencing input: blood. As DNA, the CDR3 is TGTGCCTGGAGTGTACAGGAGTCACTGTTTTTT. Translation: CAWSVQESLFF.